This T cell receptor beta chain was documented in a study of cytomegalovirus exposure and HLA in healthy donors. This CDR3 has 13 residues. Germline CDR1 is GTSNPN and CDR2 is SVGIG (reference sequence). V dropped 3 bases and J dropped 4 bases, with 12 bases sitting between them. Donors likely had unrecorded immune exposures despite being nominally healthy when sampled. Overall study findings and caveats: A later analysis associated about 18,000 TCR beta sequences with HLA alleles at a 0.05 false discovery rate. Investigators reported 150 to 200 TCR beta chains as tied to cytomegalovirus.

This clone was observed a few times. Its specificity is unknown. The PCR ran on 60 Vbeta and 13 Jbeta primers. TCRdb's copy holds only in-frame clones and misses some; the assay was immunoSEQ multiplex PCR. In the table there are roughly 200,000 clones, roughly 10% of which are singletons. The V call is TRBV30, the J call TRBJ2-5; D may be TRBD2 (6 bases). The TCR comes from a woman under 40 in good health and CMV-seropositive. The sample taken for sequencing was PBMCs. CDR3 nucleotides: TGTGCCTGGAGCGCGGGACTCCTAGAGACCCAGTACTTC. Translated, it gives CAWSAGLLETQYF.